Below, 26 T cell receptor beta chains from the same sample are listed, as sequenced in a study of spatial heterogeneity in lung cancer. Time point meaning: sample taken at primary tumor resection. Whole RNA from tumor, nontumor lung or frozen PBMC was sequenced unsorted. Via MiXCR, TCRdb re-called the 5' RACE reads, giving one row per CDR3 protein. The top ten clones hold about 4.6% of a sample with tens of thousands of distinct CDR3 sequences, around 13% of them seen once. The specimen comprised PBMCs, sampled at surgery. These receptors all come from a male donor with early-stage non-small cell lung cancer.

The rearrangement joins TRBV28 to TRBJ1-1, with D maybe TRBD1 (6 bases). Trimming cost V 8 bases and J 3 bases, with 16 bases left between them. CDR1 and CDR2 (germline): MDHEN, SYDVKM. The CDR3 spans 14 residues. CDR3 in amino acids: CASVTGPGDTEAFF. The CDR3, as DNA: TGTGCCAGCGTTACCGGTCCAGGGGACACTGAAGCTTTCTTT.

The chain has TRBV7-9 and TRBJ2-2; no definite D call. CDR1 is SEHNR and CDR2 is FQNEAQ in the germline V gene (reference sequence). V was shortened by 4 bases and J by 7 bases, with 13 bases between the two germline ends. The CDR3 spans 14 residues. This CDR3 is CASSSFRLLGELFF. The CDR3 DNA is TGTGCCAGCAGCTCATTCCGCCTCCTCGGGGAGCTGTTTTTT.

The sample holds many counts of this clonotype. The chain joins TRBV6-1 to TRBJ1-2, with TRBD1 as a possible D gene (5 bases). The germline V and J ends were trimmed by 5 bases and 2 bases, with 15 bases remaining between them. Germline CDR1 MNHNS, CDR2 SASEGT. The CDR3 runs to 15 residues. The CDR3: CASSREGRENYGYTF. The CDR3 nucleotides read TGTGCCAGCAGTAGGGAGGGACGGGAGAACTATGGCTACACCTTC.

This clonotype was recorded at least ten times. J is TRBJ1-3 and V is TRBV18; no firm D call. Germline values: CDR1 KGHSH, CDR2 LQKENI. V lost 2 bases, J lost 0 bases, and 14 bases lay in between. There are 17 residues in the CDR3. The CDR3 nucleotides are TGTGCCAGCTCACCAAGCGTCCAGGCCGTCTCTGGAAACACCATATATTTT. This codes for CASSPSVQAVSGNTIYF. The full variable domain, its missing parts supplied by reference TRBV18 and TRBJ1-3, is NAGVMQNPRHLVRRRGQEARLRCSPMKGHSHVYWYRQLPEEGLKFMVYLQKENIIDESGMPKERFSAEFPKEGPSILRIQQVVRGDSAAYFCASSPSVQAVSGNTIYFGEGSWLTVV.

The chain has TRBV12-3 or TRBV12-4 and TRBJ2-1, with D possibly being TRBD2 (5 bases). Trimming took off 7 bases at V and 1 base at J, with 11 bases between the two ends. The CDR3 sequence is 14 residues long. Here the CDR3 reads CASTQLGSYNEQFF. The CDR3 DNA is TGTGCCAGCACCCAACTAGGATCCTACAATGAGCAGTTCTTC.

V is TRBV5-1 and J is TRBJ2-3; D remains unclear. The V and J ends lost 1 base and 0 bases respectively, with 18 bases between them. Looked up from germline, CDR1 is SGHRS and CDR2 is YFSETQ. This CDR3 is 18 amino acids long. CDR3 nucleotides: TGCGCCAGCAGCTTGTTCGCGGCGGTCCCAACTAGCACAGATACGCAGTATTTT. It translates to CASSLFAAVPTSTDTQYF.

This clonotype appeared many times. One end of the junction is discordant with germline, which a read error may explain. J is TRBJ1-3 and V is TRBV29-1; D is ambiguous. CDR1 is SQVTM and CDR2 is ANQGSEA in the germline V gene. The CDR3 runs to 13 residues. This CDR3 reads CSVKDDVGNTIYF. The CDR3 region has the DNA TGCAGCGTTAAAGATGACGTTGGAAACACCATATATTTT.

The chain is built from TRBV5-6 and TRBJ1-1, with D maybe TRBD1 (6 bases). From germline, CDR1 is SGHDT and CDR2 YYEEEE. V was shortened by 3 bases and J by 1 base, with 10 bases between the two germline ends. This CDR3 is 14 amino acids long. CDR3 loop: CASSYMTGNTEAFF. As DNA, the CDR3 is TGTGCCAGCAGCTATATGACAGGGAACACTGAAGCTTTCTTT.

The V gene is TRBV25-1, the J gene TRBJ1-1, with D maybe TRBD1 (6 bases). Trimming left V 4 bases short and J 10 bases short, with 16 bases between. Germline values: CDR1 MGHDK, CDR2 SYGVNS. This CDR3 is 13 amino acids long. The CDR3 reads CASSGDRDNGAFF. CDR3 coding DNA: TGTGCCAGCAGTGGGGATAGGGACAACGGAGCTTTCTTT.

This clonotype was found a few times. The chain has TRBV20-1 and TRBJ2-7; possible D gene TRBD1, 6 bases. Trimming removed 2 bases from V and 10 bases from J, with 15 bases in between. From germline, CDR1 is DFQATT and CDR2 SNEGSKA (reference sequence). The CDR3 is 12 amino acids. The CDR3 region has the DNA TGCAGTGCTAGAACTACAACAGGGCCCCAGTACTTC. It encodes CSARTTTGPQYF.

The sample holds a few counts of this clonotype. The V call is TRBV2, the J call TRBJ2-2; TRBD2 might be the D (5 bases). The V gene's germline CDR1 is SNHLY and CDR2 FYNNEI. V shed 2 bases and J shed 4 bases, with 11 bases lying between them. The CDR3 contains 15 residues. The CDR3 sequence is CASSELGSGTGELFF. In DNA, the CDR3 is TGTGCCAGCAGTGAACTGGGGAGCGGCACCGGGGAGCTGTTTTTT. The full variable domain, its missing parts supplied by reference TRBV2 and TRBJ2-2, is EPEVTQTPSHQVTQMGQEVILRCVPISNHLYFYWYRQILGQKVEFLVSFYNNEISEKSEIFDDQFSVERPDGSNFTLKIRSTKLEDSAMYFCASSELGSGTGELFFGEGSRLTVL.

This clonotype was counted at least ten times. CDR3 residues: CSARAGFNEKLFF. The CDR3 DNA is TGCAGTGCTAGAGCTGGCTTTAATGAAAAACTGTTTTTT. J is TRBJ1-4 and V is TRBV20-1; no clear D. The CDR3 runs 13 residues. CDR1 and CDR2 from the germline V gene are DFQATT and SNEGSKA (reference sequence). V gave up 1 base and J gave up 4 bases, with 7 bases separating them.

This clonotype was counted many times. The chain joins TRBV20-1 to TRBJ2-1; D possibly uses TRBD1 or TRBD2 (5 bases each). The length of the CDR3 is 15 residues. In germline, CDR1 is DFQATT, CDR2 SNEGSKA (reference sequence). V was pared by 5 bases and J by 4 bases, with 18 bases between. The CDR3 sequence is CSASSVGDGYNEQFF. The CDR3 DNA sequence: TGCAGTGCTTCTTCTGTGGGGGACGGATACAATGAGCAGTTCTTC.

This chain joins TRBV12-3 or TRBV12-4 and TRBJ2-1; the D gene is possibly TRBD2 (6 bases). The CDR3 is 13 residues long. Trimming removed 6 bases from V and 12 bases from J, with 18 bases in between. The CDR3: CASSLRVLGGQFF. In nucleotides, the CDR3 is TGTGCCAGCAGCCTCCGGGTTCTGGGGGGGCAGTTCTTC.

This chain links TRBV3-1 with TRBJ2-1, with 9 bases that match TRBD2. V was clipped by 4 bases and J by 5 bases; unmatched bases: 18. The CDR3 has 19 amino acids. Looked up from germline, CDR1 is LGHDT and CDR2 is YNNKEL (reference sequence). CDR3 loop: CASSPRGAGGLSPDNEQFF. CDR3 DNA sequence: TGTGCCAGCAGCCCCAGGGGTGCGGGGGGGCTTAGCCCCGACAATGAGCAGTTCTTC.

This clonotype turned up a few times. This chain uses TRBV20-1 with TRBJ2-7; tentatively, D is TRBD1 (5 bases). This CDR3 has 15 amino acids. V dropped 0 bases and J dropped 0 bases, with 12 bases sitting between them. Germline values: CDR1 DFQATT, CDR2 SNEGSKA (reference sequence). Here the CDR3 DNA reads TGCAGTGCTAGAGATAGGACATCGAGCTCCTACGAGCAGTACTTC. Translating gives CSARDRTSSSYEQYF.

The chain is built from TRBV19 and TRBJ2-1; the D call may be TRBD1 or TRBD2 (5 bases each). The CDR3 loop spans 14 amino acids. The germline V gene encodes CDR1 LNHDA and CDR2 SQIVND (reference sequence). V was clipped by 0 bases and J by 8 bases, with 11 bases between them. The CDR3 loop is CASSIDRDLDEQFF. The CDR3 region has the DNA TGTGCCAGTAGTATAGATCGGGACCTGGATGAGCAGTTCTTC.

In this sample, this clonotype turned up many times. The chain uses TRBV5-5 and TRBJ1-1; TRBD1 matches 8 bases. In germline, CDR1 is SGHKS, CDR2 YYEKEE (reference sequence). The V and J ends lost 4 bases and 4 bases, in that order; junction bases with no gene match: 9. This CDR3 is 15 amino acids long. The chain's CDR3 is CASSVQDRVRTEAFF. CDR3 in DNA: TGTGCCAGCAGCGTACAGGACAGGGTACGCACTGAAGCTTTCTTT.

This clonotype was seen ten or more times. The genes are TRBV20-1 and TRBJ1-4; 7 bases align to TRBD1. The CDR3 has 16 amino acids. V gave up 5 bases and J gave up 8 bases; unmatched junction bases: 17. The V gene's germline CDR1 is DFQATT and CDR2 SNEGSKA (reference sequence). CDR3 sequence (DNA): TGCAGTGCTTTGGGTAGGAGGGGGCCCTCCCCCGAAAAACTGTTTTTT. Translation: CSALGRRGPSPEKLFF.

In this sample, this clonotype turned up a few times. This chain joins TRBV7-2 and TRBJ2-5, with 7 bases identical to TRBD1. The V gene's germline CDR1 is SGHTA and CDR2 FQGNSA. Germline trimming cut 2 bases from V and 4 bases from J; bases unmatched to any gene: 7. This CDR3 contains 15 residues. For the CDR3, the DNA is TGTGCCAGCAGCTTATACAGGGGCGTCGGAGAGACCCAGTACTTC. Translation: CASSLYRGVGETQYF.

The table lists this clonotype with a few counts. The CDR3 coding sequence is TGTGCCATCAGTGGGGACAGGGAAGAGACCCAGTACTTC. It codes for CAISGDREETQYF. This rearrangement joins TRBV10-3 to TRBJ2-5; the match to TRBD1 covers 9 bases. The CDR3 covers 13 residues. Germline V gives CDR1 ENHRY, CDR2 SYGVKD. The V and J ends lost 4 bases and 3 bases, in that order; junction bases with no gene match: 0.

The J gene is TRBJ1-1, the V gene TRBV29-1; 8 bases line up with TRBD1. The CDR3 length is 12 residues. The V segment lost 8 bases and the J segment 1 base; nucleotides outside the gene matches: 3. The V gene's germline CDR1 is SQVTM and CDR2 ANQGSEA. CDR3 residues: CSSGTGNTEAFF. CDR3 in DNA: TGCAGCTCCGGGACAGGGAACACTGAAGCTTTCTTT.

This clonotype has just a few counts. This chain links TRBV11-2 with TRBJ2-5; the D call may be TRBD1 or TRBD2 (6 bases each). From germline, CDR1 is SGHAT and CDR2 FQNNGV. The length of the CDR3 is 15 residues. V was shortened by 5 bases and J by 1 base, with 14 bases between the two germline ends. The CDR3 spells CASSRRRGLQETQYF. CDR3 DNA: TGTGCCAGCAGCCGTCGTCGGGGGCTCCAAGAGACCCAGTACTTC.

This clonotype turned up a few times. The chain recombines TRBV20-1 with TRBJ1-5; no definite D call. CDR1 is DFQATT, CDR2 SNEGSKA, per germline (reference sequence). Trimming left V 0 bases short and J 4 bases short, with 13 bases between. CDR3 length equals 15 residues. The CDR3 bases are TGCAGTGCTAGAGATCTTGAGGGTAGGAATCAGCCCCAGCATTTT. It codes for CSARDLEGRNQPQHF.

This clonotype came up many times. V is TRBV29-1 and J is TRBJ1-5; the D is unclear. Per germline, CDR1 SQVTM and CDR2 ANQGSEA. The CDR3 spans 12 residues. Trimming removed 0 bases at V and 3 bases at J, with 3 bases between. The CDR3: CSVEEDNQPQHF. DNA of the CDR3: TGCAGCGTTGAAGAGGACAATCAGCCCCAGCATTTT. Variable domain in full (rest from reference TRBV29-1 and TRBJ1-5): SAVISQKPSRDICQRGTSLTIQCQVDSQVTMMFWYRQQPGQSLTLIATANQGSEATYESGFVIDKFPISRPNLTFSTLTVSNMSPEDSSIYLCSVEEDNQPQHFGDGTRLSIL.

The chain joins TRBV29-1 to TRBJ1-2; D perhaps matches TRBD1 (6 bases). CDR3 size: 12 residues. Germline V gene data show CDR1 as SQVTM and CDR2 as ANQGSEA. Trimming shortened V by 5 bases and J by 4 bases, and 11 bases separated the two germline ends. The CDR3 DNA reads as TGCAGCGTTCCACAGGGAATCTATGGCTACACCTTC. It codes for CSVPQGIYGYTF.